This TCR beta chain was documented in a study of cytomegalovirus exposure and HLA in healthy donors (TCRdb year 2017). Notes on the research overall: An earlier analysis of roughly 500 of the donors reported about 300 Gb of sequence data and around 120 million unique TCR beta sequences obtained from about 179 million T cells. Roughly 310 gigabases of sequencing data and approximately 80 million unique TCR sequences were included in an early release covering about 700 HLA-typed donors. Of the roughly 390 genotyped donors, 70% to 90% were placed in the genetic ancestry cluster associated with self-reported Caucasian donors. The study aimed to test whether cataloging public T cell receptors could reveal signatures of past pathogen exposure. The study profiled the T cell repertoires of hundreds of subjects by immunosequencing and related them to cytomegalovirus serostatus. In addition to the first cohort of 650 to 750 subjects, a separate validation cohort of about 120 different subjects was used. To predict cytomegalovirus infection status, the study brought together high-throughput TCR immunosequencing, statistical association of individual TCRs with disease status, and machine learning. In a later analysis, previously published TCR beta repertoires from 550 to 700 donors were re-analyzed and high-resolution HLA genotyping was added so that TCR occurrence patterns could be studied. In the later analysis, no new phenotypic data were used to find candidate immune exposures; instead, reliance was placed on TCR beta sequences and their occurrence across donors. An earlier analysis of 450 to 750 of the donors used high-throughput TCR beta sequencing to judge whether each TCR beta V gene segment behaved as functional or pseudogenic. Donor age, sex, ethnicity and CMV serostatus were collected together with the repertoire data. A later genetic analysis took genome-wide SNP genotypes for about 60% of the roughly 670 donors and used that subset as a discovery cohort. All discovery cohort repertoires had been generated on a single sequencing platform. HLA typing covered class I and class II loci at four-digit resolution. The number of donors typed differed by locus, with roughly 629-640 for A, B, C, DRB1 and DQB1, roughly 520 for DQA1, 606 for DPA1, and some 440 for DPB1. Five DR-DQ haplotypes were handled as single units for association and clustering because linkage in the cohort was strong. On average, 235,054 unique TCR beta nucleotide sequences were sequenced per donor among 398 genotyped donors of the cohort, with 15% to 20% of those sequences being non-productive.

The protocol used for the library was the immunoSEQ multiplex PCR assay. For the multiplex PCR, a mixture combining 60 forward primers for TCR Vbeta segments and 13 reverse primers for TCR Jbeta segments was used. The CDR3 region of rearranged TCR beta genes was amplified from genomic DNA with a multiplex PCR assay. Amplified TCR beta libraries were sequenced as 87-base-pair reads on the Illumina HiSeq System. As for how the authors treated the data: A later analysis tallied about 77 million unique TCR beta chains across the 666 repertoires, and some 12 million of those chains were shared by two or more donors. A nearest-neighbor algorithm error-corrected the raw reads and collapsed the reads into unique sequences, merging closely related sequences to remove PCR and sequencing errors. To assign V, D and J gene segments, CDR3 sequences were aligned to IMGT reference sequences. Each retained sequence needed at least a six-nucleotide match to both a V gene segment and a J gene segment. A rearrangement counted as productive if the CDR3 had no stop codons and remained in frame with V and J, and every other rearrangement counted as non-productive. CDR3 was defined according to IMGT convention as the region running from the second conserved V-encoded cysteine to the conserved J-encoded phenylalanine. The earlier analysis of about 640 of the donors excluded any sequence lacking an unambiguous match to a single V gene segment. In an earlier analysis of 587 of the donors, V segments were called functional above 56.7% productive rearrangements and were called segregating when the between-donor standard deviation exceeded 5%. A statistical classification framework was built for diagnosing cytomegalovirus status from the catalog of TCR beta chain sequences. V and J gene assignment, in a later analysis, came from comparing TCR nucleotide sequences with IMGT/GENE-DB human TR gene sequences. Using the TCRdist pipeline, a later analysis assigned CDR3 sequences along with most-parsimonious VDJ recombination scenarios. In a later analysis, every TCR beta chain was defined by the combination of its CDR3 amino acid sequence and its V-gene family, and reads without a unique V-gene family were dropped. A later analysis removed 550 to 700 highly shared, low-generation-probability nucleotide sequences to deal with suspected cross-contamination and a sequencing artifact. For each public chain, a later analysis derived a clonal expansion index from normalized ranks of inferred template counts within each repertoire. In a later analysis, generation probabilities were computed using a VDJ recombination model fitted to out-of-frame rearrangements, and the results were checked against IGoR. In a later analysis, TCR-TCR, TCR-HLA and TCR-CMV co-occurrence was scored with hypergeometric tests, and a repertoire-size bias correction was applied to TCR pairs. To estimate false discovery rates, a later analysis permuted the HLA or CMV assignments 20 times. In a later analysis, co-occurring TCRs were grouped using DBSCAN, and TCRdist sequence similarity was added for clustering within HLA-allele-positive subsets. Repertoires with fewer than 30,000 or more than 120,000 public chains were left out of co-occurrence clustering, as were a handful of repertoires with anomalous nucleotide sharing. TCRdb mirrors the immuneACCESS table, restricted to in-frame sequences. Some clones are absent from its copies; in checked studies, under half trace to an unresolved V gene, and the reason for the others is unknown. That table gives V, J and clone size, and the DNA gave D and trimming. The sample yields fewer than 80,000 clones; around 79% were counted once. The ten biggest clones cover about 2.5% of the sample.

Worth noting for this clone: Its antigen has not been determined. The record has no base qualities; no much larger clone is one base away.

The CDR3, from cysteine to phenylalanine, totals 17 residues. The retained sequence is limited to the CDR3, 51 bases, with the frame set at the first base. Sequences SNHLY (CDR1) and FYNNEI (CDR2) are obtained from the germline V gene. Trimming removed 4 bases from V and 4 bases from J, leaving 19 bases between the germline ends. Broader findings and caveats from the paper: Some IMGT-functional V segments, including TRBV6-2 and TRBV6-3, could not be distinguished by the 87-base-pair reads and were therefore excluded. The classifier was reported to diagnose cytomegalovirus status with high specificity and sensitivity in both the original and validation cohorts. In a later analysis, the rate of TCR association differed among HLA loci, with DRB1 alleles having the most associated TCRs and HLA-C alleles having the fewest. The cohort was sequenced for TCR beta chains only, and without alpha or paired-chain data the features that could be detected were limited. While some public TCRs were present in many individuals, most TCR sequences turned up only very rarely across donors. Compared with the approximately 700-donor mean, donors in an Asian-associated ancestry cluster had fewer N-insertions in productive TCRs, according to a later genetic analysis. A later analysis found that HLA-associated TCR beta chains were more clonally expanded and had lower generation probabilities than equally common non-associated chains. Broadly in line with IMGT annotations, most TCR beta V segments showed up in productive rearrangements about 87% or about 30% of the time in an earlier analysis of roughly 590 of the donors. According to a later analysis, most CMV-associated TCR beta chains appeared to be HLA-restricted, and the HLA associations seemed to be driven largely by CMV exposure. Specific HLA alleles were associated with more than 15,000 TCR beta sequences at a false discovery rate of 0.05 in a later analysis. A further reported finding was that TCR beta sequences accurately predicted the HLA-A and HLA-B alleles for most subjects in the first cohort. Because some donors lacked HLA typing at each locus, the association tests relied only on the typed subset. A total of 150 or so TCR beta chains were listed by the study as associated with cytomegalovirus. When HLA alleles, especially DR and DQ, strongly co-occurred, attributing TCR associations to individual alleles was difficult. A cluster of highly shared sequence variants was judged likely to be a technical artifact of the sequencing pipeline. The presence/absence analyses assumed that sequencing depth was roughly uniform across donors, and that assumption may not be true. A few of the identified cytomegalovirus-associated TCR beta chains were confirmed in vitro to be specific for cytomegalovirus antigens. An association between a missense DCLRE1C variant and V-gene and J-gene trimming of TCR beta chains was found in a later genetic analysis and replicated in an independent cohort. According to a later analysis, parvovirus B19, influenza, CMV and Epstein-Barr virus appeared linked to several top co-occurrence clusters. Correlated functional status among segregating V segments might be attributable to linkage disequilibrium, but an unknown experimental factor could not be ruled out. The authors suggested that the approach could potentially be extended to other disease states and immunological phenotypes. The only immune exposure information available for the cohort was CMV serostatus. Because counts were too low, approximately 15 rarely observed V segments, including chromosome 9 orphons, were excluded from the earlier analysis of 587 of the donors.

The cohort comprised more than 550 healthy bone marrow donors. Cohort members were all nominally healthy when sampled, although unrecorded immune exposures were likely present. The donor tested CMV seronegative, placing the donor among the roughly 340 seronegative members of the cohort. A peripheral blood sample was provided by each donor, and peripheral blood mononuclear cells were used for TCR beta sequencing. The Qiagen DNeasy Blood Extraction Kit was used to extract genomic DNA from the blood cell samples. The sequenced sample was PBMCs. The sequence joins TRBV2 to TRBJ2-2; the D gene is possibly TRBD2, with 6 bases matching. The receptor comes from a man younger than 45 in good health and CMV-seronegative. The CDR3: CASSGSRDSGRTGELFF. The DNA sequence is TGTGCCAGCAGTGGGTCTCGGGACTCAGGGCGCACCGGGGAGCTGTTTTTT.